This TCR beta chain stems from a study of T cell responses to AZD1222 COVID-19 vaccine. Study-level results: Vaccination with two AZD1222 doses was followed by a rise in Spike-specific TCR breadth and depth. Most donors were white British, females outnumbered males, and clonal diversity was possibly underestimated. At baseline, seropositivity was found in only a handful of AZD1222 recipients.

Produced via immunoSEQ multiplex PCR; TCRdb's table is partial and in-frame only. Of about 180,000 clones in the sample, about 92% were seen once. This clone was observed a handful of times. Its antigen is currently unknown. Trimming shortened V by 6 bases and J by 2 bases, and 17 bases separated the two germline ends. Germline CDR1 is MNHEY and CDR2 is SMNVEV (reference sequence). The CDR3 covers 16 residues. The clonotype comes from an adult in good health. The specimen comprised peripheral blood, sampled on day 0 of AZD1222 vaccination. The genes are TRBV27 and TRBJ1-3; D might be TRBD1 (5 bases). CDR3 in amino acids: CASSSRFQGAGNTIYF. CDR3 nucleotide sequence: TGTGCCAGCAGCTCCCGATTTCAGGGAGCTGGAAACACCATATATTTT.